The 32 T cell receptor beta chains below come from one sample, sequenced in a study of cytomegalovirus exposure and HLA in healthy donors. The PCR contained 60 Vbeta and 13 Jbeta primers. Data came from immunoSEQ multiplex PCR; TCRdb stores just in-frame clones and leaves some out. Recorded for this sample: approximately 80,000 clones. The sequenced sample consisted of PBMCs. The receptors were gathered from a man between 18 and 29 years old in good health and CMV-seropositive.

This chain connects TRBV7-8 to TRBJ1-4, with 7 bases lining up with TRBD1. This CDR3 has 16 residues. V trimming: 5 bases; J trimming: 3 bases; junction bases outside the gene matches: 9. The V gene's germline CDR1 is SGHVS and CDR2 FQNEAQ. CDR3 in amino acids: CASSLGTALPNEKLFF. DNA of the CDR3: TGTGCCAGCAGCCTTGGGACAGCCCTTCCTAATGAAAAACTGTTTTTT.

The genes are TRBV30 and TRBJ1-2; D gene ambiguous. Deletions cut 5 bases from V and 4 bases from J, with 23 bases between. The germline V gene has CDR1 GTSNPN and CDR2 SVGIG (reference sequence). CDR3 size: 16 residues. The CDR3 region has the DNA TGTGCCTGGGGACTATTCCCCGGCGGAGGGCCCTATGGCTACACCTTC. Translated: CAWGLFPGGGPYGYTF.

This sequence joins TRBV6-1 and TRBJ2-7; the D gene is possibly TRBD2 (6 bases). Trimming took off 3 bases at V and 2 bases at J, with 11 bases between the two ends. This CDR3 comprises 14 residues. Looked up from germline, CDR1 is MNHNS and CDR2 is SASEGT. CDR3 loop: CASSEEGPTYEQYF. CDR3 bases: TGTGCCAGCAGTGAGGAGGGCCCAACCTACGAGCAGTACTTC.

The chain carries TRBV15 and TRBJ1-1; D might be TRBD1 (5 bases). Trimming shortened V by 1 base and J by 12 bases, and 15 bases separated the two germline ends. Per the germline V gene, CDR1 is LNHNV and CDR2 is YYDKDF (reference sequence). The CDR3 length is 13 residues. The CDR3 reads CATSRGDEGGTFF. The CDR3 DNA sequence: TGTGCCACCAGCAGAGGGGACGAGGGAGGAACTTTCTTT. The complete variable domain, with remaining parts taken from reference TRBV15 and TRBJ1-1, reads DAMVIQNPRYQVTQFGKPVTLSCSQTLNHNVMYWYQQKSSQAPKLLFHYYDKDFNNEADTPDNFQSRRPNTSFCFLDIRSPGLGDTAMYLCATSRGDEGGTFFGQGTRLTVV.

The chain carries TRBV5-1 and TRBJ1-1; possibly TRBD1 for D (6 bases). CDR1 and CDR2 (germline): SGHRS, YFSETQ. This CDR3 has 13 residues. With 2 bases removed from V and 5 bases from J, the gap between germline ends came to 10 bases. The CDR3 reads CASSFGGATEAFF. CDR3 sequence (DNA): TGCGCCAGCAGCTTCGGGGGGGCGACTGAAGCTTTCTTT.

The chain has TRBV6-1 and TRBJ2-2; D remains unclear. Germline values: CDR1 MNHNS, CDR2 SASEGT. The CDR3 is made up of 15 amino acids. V lost 2 bases to trimming and J lost 5 bases, with 12 bases between them. CDR3 sequence: CASSELAAITGELFF. CDR3 coding DNA: TGTGCCAGCAGTGAATTGGCGGCCATTACCGGGGAGCTGTTTTTT.

The CDR3 is CASSVLASTYEQYF. For the CDR3, the DNA is TGTGCCAGCAGTGTATTAGCTTCGACCTACGAGCAGTACTTC. The rearrangement joins TRBV6-1 to TRBJ2-5; D gene ambiguous. The J call is uncertain, as TRBJ2-7 better fits the DNA end. CDR1 and CDR2 from the germline V gene are MNHNS and SASEGT. The CDR3 runs 14 residues.

The chain uses TRBV2 and TRBJ1-5, with no clear D. Germline loops: CDR1 SNHLY, CDR2 FYNNEI. Trimming shortened V by 6 bases and J by 7 bases, and 19 bases separated the two germline ends. The CDR3 has 15 amino acids. This CDR3 reads CASRRHARVIQPQHF. Written as DNA, the CDR3 is TGTGCCAGCAGGCGACATGCGCGAGTGATCCAGCCCCAGCATTTT.

The chain couples TRBV4-1 to TRBJ1-5, with D possibly being TRBD1 (5 bases). The CDR3 is 13 residues long. The V and J ends lost 5 bases and 6 bases respectively, with 11 bases between them. Germline V gene lookup returns CDR1 MGHRA and CDR2 YSYEKL. The CDR3 nucleotides are TGCGCCAGCAGCTTCCAGGGTCCTCAGCCCCAGCATTTT. This sequence encodes CASSFQGPQPQHF.

In DNA, the CDR3 is TGTGCCAGCAGCTGGGGGGGAGGGTCCTACAATGAGCAGTTCTTC. Encoded protein: CASSWGGGSYNEQFF. The chain employs TRBV7-2 and TRBJ2-1; 7 nucleotides agree with TRBD2. CDR3 length equals 15 residues. The germline V gene encodes CDR1 SGHTA and CDR2 FQGNSA. After removal of 4 bases from V and 1 base from J, the junction contained 4 bases not matched to a gene. Variable domain in full (rest from reference TRBV7-2 and TRBJ2-1): GAGVSQSPSNKVTEKGKDVELRCDPISGHTALYWYRQSLGQGLEFLIYFQGNSAPDKSGLPSDRFSAERTGGSVSTLTIQRTQQEDSAVYLCASSWGGGSYNEQFFGPGTRLTVL.

The chain couples TRBV12-5 to TRBJ2-7; the match to TRBD1 covers 11 bases. Losses at the gene ends were 7 bases for V and 0 bases for J; bases not matched to a gene: 17. CDR1 LGHNT and CDR2 FRNRAP come from the germline V gene. CDR3 length: 19 residues. The CDR3 spells CASAKVRGQGVRSSYEQYF. The CDR3 region has the DNA TGTGCTAGTGCCAAGGTCCGGGGACAGGGGGTTAGAAGCTCCTACGAGCAGTACTTC.

The V and J genes are TRBV2 and TRBJ1-4; possibly TRBD1 for D (5 bases). Germline-derived CDR1 and CDR2 are SNHLY and FYNNEI. This CDR3 spans 14 amino acids. Between the trimmed V and J ends, which lost 3 bases and 5 bases, there was a span of 10 bases. The CDR3 spells CASSEAGPNEKLFF. In nucleotides, the CDR3 is TGTGCCAGCAGTGAGGCAGGGCCAAATGAAAAACTGTTTTTT.

CDR3 sequence: CASSPGTHSYEQYF. The CDR3 bases are TGTGCCAGCAGTCCCGGGACACACTCCTACGAGCAGTACTTC. The rearrangement links TRBV6-5 to TRBJ2-7; a weak D match, TRBD1 (6 bases). CDR3 length: 14 amino acids. Trimming removed 5 bases from V and 0 bases from J, with 11 bases in between. Germline V CDR1 and CDR2: MNHEY, SVGAGI.

The chain combines TRBV6-1 with TRBJ1-5; no reliable D call. CDR3 length: 14 residues. Per the germline V gene, CDR1 is MNHNS and CDR2 is SASEGT. V lost 4 bases and J 5 bases, leaving 12 bases between the germline ends. The CDR3 coding sequence is TGTGCCAGCAGTGTATTGGGAGCGGATCAGCCCCAGCATTTT. Its protein product is CASSVLGADQPQHF.

V and J are TRBV5-1 and TRBJ1-3; 8 nucleotides align to TRBD1. The CDR3 has 17 residues. The trim removed 2 bases at V and 0 bases at J, leaving 7 bases unmatched. Germline V gene data show CDR1 as SGHRS and CDR2 as YFSETQ. CDR3 nucleotides: TGCGCCAGCAGCTTCCAGACAGGGGATGGCTCTGGAAACACCATATATTTT. Amino acids: CASSFQTGDGSGNTIYF.

The chain has TRBV9 and TRBJ2-7; D gene unclear. The CDR3 covers 14 residues. Trimming stripped 0 bases from V and 1 base from J, with 8 bases between. The V gene's germline CDR1 is SGDLS and CDR2 YYNGEE. The CDR3 coding sequence is TGTGCCAGCAGCGTAGATCCTCTTTCCTACGAGCAGTACTTC. This codes for CASSVDPLSYEQYF.

The chain couples TRBV28 to TRBJ1-2, with 9 bases lining up with TRBD1. V was clipped by 6 bases and J by 8 bases; unmatched bases: 7. The CDR3 length is 13 residues. Germline V CDR1 and CDR2: MDHEN, SYDVKM. CDR3 in DNA: TGTGCCAGCAGGACGGGACAGGGCCTCGGCTACACCTTC. This sequence encodes CASRTGQGLGYTF.

The genes are TRBV2 and TRBJ1-6; 7 bases map to TRBD1. Germline CDR1 SNHLY, CDR2 FYNNEI. This CDR3 comprises 15 residues. After removal of 5 bases from V and 5 bases from J, the junction contained 6 bases not matched to a gene. The chain's CDR3 is CASSIGGGNNSPLHF. The DNA for the CDR3 is TGTGCCAGCAGTATAGGGGGCGGCAATAATTCACCCCTCCACTTT. The full variable domain, with the rest looked up from reference TRBV2 and TRBJ1-6, is EPEVTQTPSHQVTQMGQEVILRCVPISNHLYFYWYRQILGQKVEFLVSFYNNEISEKSEIFDDQFSVERPDGSNFTLKIRSTKLEDSAMYFCASSIGGGNNSPLHFGNGTRLTVT.

The rearrangement uses TRBV5-4 and TRBJ2-1; the match to TRBD2 covers 7 bases. J lost 0 bases, V lost 4 bases, and 10 bases had no gene match. This CDR3 contains 17 residues. Germline-derived CDR1 and CDR2 are SGHNT and YYREEE (reference sequence). CDR3 nucleotide sequence: TGTGCCAGCAGCGGGGTTAGCGGGCCAAGCTCCTACAATGAGCAGTTCTTC. Its protein is CASSGVSGPSSYNEQFF. Full variable domain (missing parts from reference TRBV5-4 and TRBJ2-1): ETGVTQSPTHLIKTRGQQVTLRCSSQSGHNTVSWYQQALGQGPQFIFQYYREEENGRGNFPPRFSGLQFPNYSSELNVNALELDDSALYLCASSGVSGPSSYNEQFFGPGTRLTVL.

The chain joins TRBV4-1 to TRBJ2-1; the match to TRBD2 covers 11 bases. Trimming removed 4 bases from V and 5 bases from J; junction bases left unmatched: 13. Germline V lookup: CDR1 MGHRA, CDR2 YSYEKL. The CDR3 extends over 18 amino acids. Here the CDR3 reads CASSPYPGLAGGNNEQFF. CDR3 bases: TGCGCCAGCAGCCCCTACCCCGGGCTAGCGGGGGGAAACAATGAGCAGTTCTTC.

The chain carries TRBV5-4 and TRBJ1-1; D is perhaps TRBD1 (5 bases). V gave up 3 bases and J gave up 4 bases, with 13 bases separating them. Germline CDR1 SGHNT, CDR2 YYREEE (reference sequence). This CDR3 has 14 amino acids. CDR3 protein: CASSSERGSTEAFF. The CDR3 DNA follows: TGTGCCAGCAGCTCCGAACGGGGGAGCACTGAAGCTTTCTTT.

The CDR3 coding sequence is TGTGCCAGCAGCGTAGAGCCCAGGGGCGGGTGGACTGAAGCTTTCTTT. Protein sequence: CASSVEPRGGWTEAFF. J is TRBJ1-1 and V is TRBV9; D might be TRBD1 (6 bases). Trimming stripped 0 bases from V and 5 bases from J, with 17 bases between. The CDR3 extends over 16 amino acids. Germline CDR1 SGDLS, CDR2 YYNGEE.

The V and J genes are TRBV7-9 and TRBJ1-5, with 7 bases matching TRBD1. The CDR3 contains 15 residues. Germline loops: CDR1 SEHNR, CDR2 FQNEAQ (reference sequence). Unmatched junction bases numbered 4, after V lost 3 bases and J lost 2 bases. The CDR3 region is CASSLTTGGNQPQHF. CDR3 DNA sequence: TGTGCCAGCAGCTTGACTACAGGGGGCAATCAGCCCCAGCATTTT. The entire variable domain, with the rest obtained from reference TRBV7-9 and TRBJ1-5, is as follows: DTGVSQNPRHKITKRGQNVTFRCDPISEHNRLYWYRQTLGQGPEFLTYFQNEAQLEKSRLLSDRFSAERPKGSFSTLEIQRTEQGDSAMYLCASSLTTGGNQPQHFGDGTRLSIL.

The chain employs TRBV6-1 and TRBJ2-3; 12 positions agree with TRBD2. After removal of 4 bases from V and 0 bases from J, the junction contained 8 bases not matched to a gene. Germline CDR1 MNHNS, CDR2 SASEGT. The CDR3 runs to 18 residues. The CDR3 sequence: CASSVSLAGGGSTDTQYF. The CDR3 DNA sequence: TGTGCCAGCAGTGTGTCGCTAGCGGGAGGGGGTAGCACAGATACGCAGTATTTT.

This chain joins TRBV6-5 and TRBJ1-1; D is perhaps TRBD1 (6 bases). This CDR3 has 15 residues. V lost 5 bases and J 7 bases, leaving 20 bases between the germline ends. CDR1 and CDR2 from the germline V gene are MNHEY and SVGAGI. For the CDR3, the DNA is TGTGCCAGCAGTCCCCGACAGGCCCCCAATTTTGAAGCTTTCTTT. Residues: CASSPRQAPNFEAFF.

The rearrangement uses TRBV29-1 and TRBJ1-6; D call uncertain. The CDR3 consists of 14 residues. CDR1 and CDR2 (germline): SQVTM, ANQGSEA. V shed 1 base and J shed 9 bases, with 13 bases lying between them. DNA for the CDR3: TGCAGCGTTGAAGTGTCCGGGGTTGGTTCACCCCTCCACTTT. Amino acids: CSVEVSGVGSPLHF. Using reference TRBV29-1 and TRBJ1-6 for the parts outside the CDR3, the full variable domain is SAVISQKPSRDICQRGTSLTIQCQVDSQVTMMFWYRQQPGQSLTLIATANQGSEATYESGFVIDKFPISRPNLTFSTLTVSNMSPEDSSIYLCSVEVSGVGSPLHFGNGTRLTVT.

This rearrangement joins TRBV30 to TRBJ2-1, with D tentatively TRBD2 (6 bases). CDR1 is GTSNPN and CDR2 is SVGIG in the germline V gene (reference sequence). Deletions cut 4 bases from V and 2 bases from J, with 12 bases between. The CDR3 is 14 amino acids. The CDR3 DNA is TGTGCCTGGAATCGAGGCGGGGCCTACAATGAGCAGTTCTTC. Amino acid sequence: CAWNRGGAYNEQFF.

This chain joins TRBV29-1 and TRBJ1-4; 7 bases are a match to TRBD1. Germline V gene data show CDR1 as SQVTM and CDR2 as ANQGSEA. There are 12 residues in the CDR3. V gave up 6 bases and J gave up 6 bases; unmatched junction bases: 4. The CDR3 nucleotides are TGCAGCGTCGTCGACAGGGATGAAAAACTGTTTTTT. Protein: CSVVDRDEKLFF.

The gene calls are TRBV28 and TRBJ2-7; 9 bases are shared with TRBD2. The CDR3 has 15 amino acids. Germline-derived CDR1 and CDR2 are MDHEN and SYDVKM. J lost 7 bases, V lost 4 bases, and 11 bases had no gene match. As DNA, the CDR3 is TGTGCCAGCAGTTCCTGGCGGGAGGGCCAGTGGGAGCAGTACTTC. It specifies CASSSWREGQWEQYF.

This sequence joins TRBV9 and TRBJ1-1, with no clear D. This CDR3 is 13 amino acids long. Germline-derived CDR1 and CDR2 are SGDLS and YYNGEE. The germline V and J ends were trimmed by 1 base and 3 bases, with 7 bases remaining between them. CDR3 residues: CASSVWPHTEAFF. CDR3 in DNA: TGTGCCAGCAGCGTATGGCCCCACACTGAAGCTTTCTTT. The full variable domain, rest sourced from reference TRBV9 and TRBJ1-1, is DSGVTQTPKHLITATGQRVTLRCSPRSGDLSVYWYQQSLDQGLQFLIQYYNGEERAKGNILERFSAQQFPDLHSELNLSSLELGDSALYFCASSVWPHTEAFFGQGTRLTVV.

The rearrangement uses TRBV28 and TRBJ1-2; a possible D gene is TRBD1 (6 bases). The ends were cut back, 3 bases at V and 4 bases at J, with 12 bases in the middle. There are 14 residues in the CDR3. The germline V gene encodes CDR1 MDHEN and CDR2 SYDVKM. CDR3 coding DNA: TGTGCCAGCAGTTTCCGGACAGCGCCCTATGGCTACACCTTC. The encoded protein is CASSFRTAPYGYTF.

The J gene is TRBJ2-3, the V gene TRBV6-1, with 9 bases matching TRBD2. CDR3 length: 15 amino acids. V lost 0 bases, J lost 6 bases, and 4 bases stayed unmatched. CDR1 is MNHNS and CDR2 is SASEGT in the germline V gene. The CDR3 nucleotides are TGTGCCAGCAGTGAAGCGGGCGGGGGGGCCGATACGCAGTATTTT. This sequence encodes CASSEAGGGADTQYF.